This TCR beta chain is from a study of blood T cell repertoires in COVID-19. About the research overall: Some COVID-19 samples were acute and others convalescent; all came from the United States, Italy and Spain. PBMCs, B-cell-depleted T cells, or T cells provided the cDNA or gDNA that made up the material.

The CDR3 has 14 residues. The germline V gene has CDR1 ENHRY and CDR2 SYGVKD. V shed 10 bases and J shed 4 bases, with 17 bases lying between them. The protocol was immunoSEQ multiplex PCR, while the TCRdb copy is restricted to in-frame clones and leaves out a portion. This repertoire shows over 200,000 clones, around 86% found once; its top ten account for over 4.5%. The sequence came from a man aged 80 or over with acute or convalescent COVID-19. This chain joins TRBV10-3 and TRBJ1-3; D might be TRBD1 (5 bases). Material for sequencing was peripheral blood. The CDR3 nucleotides are TGTGCCAACTCTATGGGGACTCCCGGAAACACCATATATTTT. Protein product: CANSMGTPGNTIYF.